A selection of T cell receptor beta chains follows, all from one sample in a study of shared clonotypes between healthy human individuals. The table came from immunoSEQ multiplex PCR; TCRdb's copy has only in-frame clones and leaves some out. The data contain approximately 810,000 clones, almost 95% of them singletons. The sequenced sample was naive CD8+ T cells sorted from blood. These receptors came from a man aged 25-45 years in good health. Both conserved end residues are part of each CDR3.

>TRBV7-9|TRBJ2-7
CASSLSYEQYF
>TRBV27|TRBJ1-1
CASRLNTEAFF
>TRBV28|TRBJ2-5
CASSSTGLAGETQYF
>TRBV9|TRBJ2-1
CASSPRTGSSYNEQFF
>TRBV4-1|TRBJ2-1
CASSQASGPEQFF
>TRBV10-3|TRBJ1-2
CAISEGTDGYTF
>TRBV6-5|TRBJ2-1
CASSPDYNEQFF
>TRBV4-1|TRBJ2-7
CASSLLDSSSYEQYF
>TRBV5-4|TRBJ2-5
CASSLWVAGGYGETQYF
>TRBV7-2|TRBJ2-3
CATDSSSTDTQYF
>TRBV19|TRBJ2-5
CASSPSVLQETQYF
>TRBV4-2|TRBJ2-4
CASSQDGDRGGPWDIQYF
>TRBV27|TRBJ2-7
CASSLRGRAIEQYF
>TRBV6-5|TRBJ2-7
CASSYSTETAHEQYF
>TRBV28|TRBJ2-7
CASSLTGGVYEQYF
>TRBV7-9|TRBJ2-3
CASSRADTQYF
>TRBV7-9|TRBJ2-1
CASSYIVRTSGYNEQFF
>TRBV14|TRBJ1-1
CASSQVDMPLTEAFF